This T cell receptor beta chain originates from a study of T-cell memory formation after mild COVID-19. Study-level findings and limits: Day 15 to 85 contracting clones showed balanced CD4/CD8; day 15 to 37 expanders favored CD4+.

MiXCR was run by TCRdb on the 5' RACE reads, yielding one entry per CDR3 protein. The sample consists of around 110,000 distinct CDR3 sequences, approximately 15% of them appearing once. The sample holds a few counts of this clonotype. The antigen remains unidentified. V was pared by 3 bases and J by 8 bases, with 11 bases between. CDR3 length: 13 residues. The germline V gene encodes CDR1 SGHTA and CDR2 FQGNSA. This receptor was identified in an adult woman who had mild COVID-19 (a few samples of this study predate the infection). Cell type and time point are not known. The chain employs TRBV7-2 and TRBJ2-1; D is possibly TRBD1 (5 bases). Specimen: PBMCs or a T cell subset sorted from them (not recorded which). CDR3 loop: CASSLHLRDEQFF. The CDR3 nucleotides are TGTGCCAGCAGCTTGCACCTCAGGGATGAGCAGTTCTTC.